These 26 T cell receptor beta chains came from one sample sequenced in a study of vaccination and CD4 T cells after COVID-19. Their antigens remain unidentified. The study sequenced cultured CD4+ T cell DNA using the Oncomine TCR Beta short-read assay. TCRdb re-called the PCR reads with MiXCR, one entry per CDR3 protein. The profile shows some 20,000 distinct CDR3 sequences, approximately 26% of them singletons. Treatment denoted: roughly 11-day PBMC culture with coronavirus spike peptide pools or control peptides (ViraFEST assay). The sequencing input was cultured CD4+ T cells from blood. These receptors were taken from a human donor with COVID-19.

The chain couples TRBV27 to TRBJ2-3, with 7 bases matching TRBD1. This CDR3 spans 15 amino acids. After removal of 10 bases from V and 4 bases from J, the junction contained 14 bases not matched to a gene. Germline V lookup: CDR1 MNHEY, CDR2 SMNVEV (reference sequence). The CDR3 is CAIAPTGDGSDTQYF. The DNA for the CDR3 is TGTGCCATTGCCCCAACAGGGGACGGCTCAGATACGCAGTATTTT.

This rearrangement joins TRBV27 to TRBJ2-5; no reliable D call. CDR3 size: 10 residues. V lost 8 bases and J 5 bases, leaving 6 bases between the germline ends. Germline V gene data show CDR1 as MNHEY and CDR2 as SMNVEV (reference sequence). The CDR3 sequence is CASARETQYF. In nucleotides, the CDR3 is TGTGCCAGCGCTCGGGAGACCCAGTACTTC.

J is TRBJ2-3 and V is TRBV7-9, with TRBD2 matching 11 bases. Germline lookup yields CDR1 SEHNR and CDR2 FQNEAQ (reference sequence). CDR3 length: 16 residues. With 5 bases clipped from V and 2 bases from J, the junction kept 6 bases outside the gene matches. The CDR3 reads CASSTGTSGHTDTQYF. CDR3 DNA sequence: TGTGCCAGCAGCACCGGGACTAGCGGACACACAGATACGCAGTATTTT.

This sequence joins TRBV5-1 and TRBJ2-7; 8 bases are shared with TRBD1. The CDR3 consists of 14 residues. The V gene end was trimmed by 4 bases and the J gene end by 5 bases; junction bases not matched to a gene: 8. The V gene's germline CDR1 is SGHRS and CDR2 YFSETQ. The CDR3 reads CASSRGDRGHEQYF. The DNA of the CDR3 is TGCGCCAGCAGCCGGGGTGACAGGGGCCACGAGCAGTACTTC.

The V call is TRBV23-1, the J call TRBJ1-5; D unresolved. TRBV23-1 carries the ORF label, with uncertain function. Trimming took 7 bases from V and 5 from J, leaving 12 bases between them. The CDR3 is made up of 13 amino acids. CDR3 bases: TGCGCCAGCAACCGTCCCGGACATCAGCCCCAGCATTTT. Residues: CASNRPGHQPQHF.

The chain links TRBV10-1 to TRBJ2-5; D may be TRBD1 (6 bases). CDR3 length: 15 residues. V was pared by 6 bases and J by 5 bases, with 19 bases between. Germline V CDR1 and CDR2: WNHNN, SYGVQD (reference sequence). CDR3 coding DNA: TGCGCCAGCAGCGAAGAGGGGGTATCAAGGGAGACCCAGTACTTC. It translates to CASSEEGVSRETQYF.

The chain has TRBV18 and TRBJ2-1; D is perhaps TRBD1 or TRBD2 (5 bases each). V was trimmed by 0 bases and J by 7 bases, leaving 7 bases between them. The length of the CDR3 is 13 residues. Germline CDR1 is KGHSH and CDR2 is LQKENI. The CDR3 DNA follows: TGTGCCAGCTCACCACCTGGGACGAATGAGCAGTTCTTC. Residues: CASSPPGTNEQFF. The whole variable domain, remainder taken from reference TRBV18 and TRBJ2-1, is NAGVMQNPRHLVRRRGQEARLRCSPMKGHSHVYWYRQLPEEGLKFMVYLQKENIIDESGMPKERFSAEFPKEGPSILRIQQVVRGDSAAYFCASSPPGTNEQFFGPGTRLTVL.

Only a few counts were recorded for this clonotype. The chain has TRBV2 and TRBJ1-3; D gene uncertain. V lost 3 bases, J lost 8 bases, and 5 bases lay in between. The CDR3 is made up of 11 amino acids. Germline assignment: CDR1 SNHLY and CDR2 FYNNEI. The CDR3 nucleotides read TGTGCCAGCAGTGAGAGAGACACCATATATTTT. Encoded protein: CASSERDTIYF.

The V call is TRBV7-9, the J call TRBJ2-7; 10 bases are a match to TRBD1. Germline-derived CDR1 and CDR2 are SEHNR and FQNEAQ (reference sequence). CDR3 size: 17 residues. After removal of 0 bases from V and 6 bases from J, the junction contained 11 bases not matched to a gene. CDR3 region: CASSLATRDRGGAEQYF. The CDR3 nucleotides are TGTGCCAGCAGCTTAGCGACCCGGGACAGGGGAGGAGCCGAGCAGTACTTC.

The V call is TRBV7-8, the J call TRBJ2-6; weak D call: TRBD2 (5 bases). V shed 3 bases and J shed 2 bases, with 8 bases lying between them. The length of the CDR3 is 15 residues. Germline-derived CDR1 and CDR2 are SGHVS and FQNEAQ. For the CDR3, the DNA is TGTGCCAGCAGCTTCCGGGGAACTGGGGCCAACGTCCTGACTTTC. Translated: CASSFRGTGANVLTF. The full variable domain, in which reference TRBV7-8 and TRBJ2-6 provide the parts outside the CDR3, is GAGVSQSPRYKVAKRGQDVALRCDPISGHVSLFWYQQALGQGPEFLTYFQNEAQLDKSGLPSDRFFAERPEGSVSTLKIQRTQQEDSAVYLCASSFRGTGANVLTFGAGSRLTVL.

This clonotype is large in the sample. The chain joins TRBV2 to TRBJ2-3; the D is unclear. V was shortened by 5 bases and J by 5 bases, with 8 bases between the two germline ends. This CDR3 has 12 amino acids. Germline loops: CDR1 SNHLY, CDR2 FYNNEI. The CDR3 protein is CASSFSGDTQYF. In DNA, the CDR3 is TGTGCCAGCAGTTTTTCGGGAGATACGCAGTATTTT.

This clonotype was recorded a few times. J is TRBJ2-7 and V is TRBV11-3; TRBD1 might be the D (5 bases). CDR3 length: 15 amino acids. Trimming shortened V by 5 bases and J by 2 bases, and 16 bases separated the two germline ends. The germline gives CDR1 SGHNT, CDR2 YENEEA. In DNA, the CDR3 is TGTGCCAGCAGCACCGGTCCAGGGCTGGCCTACGAGCAGTACTTC. Protein product: CASSTGPGLAYEQYF.

This clonotype was counted a few times. The chain is built from TRBV19 and TRBJ1-3, with unresolved D. Germline V gives CDR1 LNHDA, CDR2 SQIVND (reference sequence). This CDR3 has 15 amino acids. The V and J ends lost 2 bases and 0 bases respectively, with 8 bases between them. The CDR3 coding sequence is TGTGCCAGTAGTATATTTTCGGACTCTGGAAACACCATATATTTT. It is translated as CASSIFSDSGNTIYF.

This clonotype was counted between two and nine times. Here the CDR3 DNA reads TGTGCCAGCAGGTCCTCCGGGACAGGGGGCTTGGGCTACACCTTC. Protein: CASRSSGTGGLGYTF. The chain uses TRBV28 and TRBJ1-2, with 12 bases matching TRBD1. CDR3 length equals 15 residues. Germline lookup yields CDR1 MDHEN and CDR2 SYDVKM. J was trimmed by 8 bases and V by 6 bases; bases with no gene match: 10.

This clonotype has a handful of counts. This rearrangement joins TRBV28 to TRBJ1-2, with D perhaps TRBD1 (6 bases). The CDR3 is made up of 14 amino acids. Germline values: CDR1 MDHEN, CDR2 SYDVKM. Trimming left V 3 bases short and J 5 bases short, with 13 bases between. The CDR3 coding sequence is TGTGCCAGCAGTTTTTTTGGGACAAGGTATGGCTACACCTTC. As protein: CASSFFGTRYGYTF.

By share, this clonotype counts as medium-sized. This chain connects TRBV11-2 to TRBJ2-7; D tentatively fits TRBD1 or TRBD2 (5 bases each). Trimming stripped 5 bases from V and 4 bases from J, with 18 bases between. The germline V gene encodes CDR1 SGHAT and CDR2 FQNNGV. This CDR3 contains 15 residues. CDR3 sequence reads: CASSHFRDPAYEQYF. The CDR3 bases are TGTGCCAGCAGCCATTTCCGGGACCCCGCATACGAGCAGTACTTC.

The V and J genes are TRBV5-1 and TRBJ2-3; 13 nucleotides align to TRBD2. The ends lost 4 bases at V and 0 bases at J; junction bases unmatched: 8. Germline V gene data show CDR1 as SGHRS and CDR2 as YFSETQ. The CDR3 length is 18 residues. DNA of the CDR3: TGCGCCAGCAGCGATCCCGGGACTAGCGGGGTTAGCACAGATACGCAGTATTTT. Amino acid sequence: CASSDPGTSGVSTDTQYF.

This clonotype is medium-sized within its sample. This chain uses TRBV20-1 with TRBJ1-3; 8 bases align to TRBD1. Germline CDR1 and CDR2: DFQATT and SNEGSKA (reference sequence). With V trimmed by 6 bases and J by 0 bases, 7 bases remained unmatched. This CDR3 has 15 amino acids. CDR3 sequence (DNA): TGCAGTGCAAGGGACAGGCAGATCTCTGGAAACACCATATATTTT. It yields the protein CSARDRQISGNTIYF.

The sample holds a few counts of this clonotype. The rearrangement links TRBV18 to TRBJ1-2, with D possibly being TRBD1 (6 bases). The CDR3 has 15 residues. Per germline, CDR1 KGHSH and CDR2 LQKENI. V shed 6 bases and J shed 2 bases, with 16 bases lying between them. The CDR3: CASSPSGAGNYGYTF. DNA of the CDR3: TGTGCCAGCTCGCCCTCAGGGGCGGGGAACTATGGCTACACCTTC. The variable domain in full, completed from reference TRBV18 and TRBJ1-2, reads NAGVMQNPRHLVRRRGQEARLRCSPMKGHSHVYWYRQLPEEGLKFMVYLQKENIIDESGMPKERFSAEFPKEGPSILRIQQVVRGDSAAYFCASSPSGAGNYGYTFGSGTRLTVV.

This rearrangement joins TRBV7-9 to TRBJ2-1; TRBD1 agrees at 8 bases. With V trimmed by 5 bases and J by 6 bases, 21 bases remained unmatched. The CDR3 length is 19 residues. CDR1 and CDR2 from the germline V gene are SEHNR and FQNEAQ (reference sequence). The CDR3 loop reads CASSRLLTDRGINFNEQFF. The CDR3 DNA reads as TGTGCCAGCAGCCGCCTTCTCACTGACAGGGGAATTAATTTCAATGAGCAGTTCTTC. Combining the CDR3 with reference TRBV7-9 and TRBJ2-1 gives the whole variable domain DTGVSQNPRHKITKRGQNVTFRCDPISEHNRLYWYRQTLGQGPEFLTYFQNEAQLEKSRLLSDRFSAERPKGSFSTLEIQRTEQGDSAMYLCASSRLLTDRGINFNEQFFGPGTRLTVL.

The rearrangement joins TRBV10-2 to TRBJ2-1, with D hard to call. The CDR3 runs 11 residues. Germline CDR1 is WSHSY and CDR2 is SAAADI. Trimming took 3 bases from V and 9 from J, leaving 6 bases between them. As DNA, the CDR3 is TGCGCCAGCAGTGAAGGCTTTGAGCAGTTCTTC. It translates to CASSEGFEQFF.

This clonotype has a handful of counts. This chain joins TRBV5-1 and TRBJ2-3; 7 bases agree with TRBD1. With V trimmed by 5 bases and J by 2 bases, 5 bases remained unmatched. The CDR3 length is 14 residues. From germline, CDR1 is SGHRS and CDR2 YFSETQ. DNA for the CDR3: TGCGCCAGCAGTTCCGGGACAGACACAGATACGCAGTATTTT. Translating it yields CASSSGTDTDTQYF.

The rearrangement uses TRBV5-5 and TRBJ2-7; the match to TRBD1 covers 10 bases. CDR3 length equals 15 residues. Trimming at V came to 4 bases and at J to 0 bases, leaving 4 bases not matched to a gene. CDR1 SGHKS and CDR2 YYEKEE come from the germline V gene (reference sequence). CDR3 loop: CASSAGTGVSYEQYF. CDR3 nucleotide sequence: TGTGCCAGCAGCGCCGGGACAGGGGTCTCCTACGAGCAGTACTTC.

The chain carries TRBV6-1 and TRBJ2-3, with TRBD1 matching over 8 bases. From germline, CDR1 is MNHNS and CDR2 SASEGT. The V and J ends lost 6 bases and 6 bases, in that order; junction bases with no gene match: 8. CDR3 length equals 14 residues. CDR3 bases: TGTGCCAGCAGACGAGGACAGGGATCGGATACGCAGTATTTT. As protein: CASRRGQGSDTQYF.

This clonotype was seen a handful of times. The chain uses TRBV6-1 and TRBJ1-1, with a possible D match to TRBD1 (6 bases). The CDR3 runs 15 residues. Germline loops: CDR1 MNHNS, CDR2 SASEGT. V was clipped by 2 bases and J by 6 bases, with 16 bases between them. CDR3 sequence reads: CASSEWERGVAEAFF. The CDR3 DNA reads as TGTGCCAGCAGTGAATGGGAAAGGGGGGTCGCTGAAGCTTTCTTT.

This rearrangement joins TRBV20-1 to TRBJ1-1; D ambiguous. Trimming removed 6 bases at V and 1 base at J, with 12 bases between. The germline gives CDR1 DFQATT, CDR2 SNEGSKA (reference sequence). The CDR3 runs to 13 residues. The CDR3 region has the DNA TGCAGTGCAACGGTACAGCAGAACACTGAAGCTTTCTTT. It specifies CSATVQQNTEAFF.